This T cell receptor beta chain was identified during a study of control samples from healthy donors and cancer patients (dated by TCRdb to about 2020). About this clone: Its antigen is not yet known. No much larger clone is present one base from it, and per-base qualities are unavailable.

From the cysteine up to the phenylalanine, the CDR3 has a length of 14 residues. The sequence is cut down to CDR3 DNA, 42 bases in frame from base 1. The germline V gene sets CDR1 to SGHVS and CDR2 to FQNEAQ. Deletion took 5 bases off V and 1 base off J, with a span of 11 bases between the germline ends. Libraries were built with the immunoSEQ multiplex PCR assay. TCRdb's version of the immuneACCESS table is confined to in-frame rearrangements and falls short of the full clone set. An unresolved V gene accounts for under half of the shortfall where checked; the remainder is of unknown origin. In this sample the table shows tens of thousands of clones, approximately 90% of which occur a single time. Roughly 23% of the sample lies in the top ten.

Sequenced input: PBMCs. The chain links TRBV7-8 with TRBJ2-5; a tentative D call is TRBD2 (5 bases match). The receptor's source is a woman aged 35 to 49 with head and neck cancer. The nucleotides read TGTGCCAGCAGCCCGAGGGCAGGCCAAGAGACCCAGTACTTC. Its translation is CASSPRAGQETQYF.